This entry lists 7 T cell receptor beta chains sequenced from one sample in a study of T cell responses to AZD1222 COVID-19 vaccine. Here immunoSEQ multiplex PCR was the method, and the copy in TCRdb shows in-frame clones only, minus some. The sample lists some 130,000 clones; about 94% were seen once. This sample comprised peripheral blood, obtained on day 0 of AZD1222 vaccination. All receptors come from an adult in good health.

This clone was observed once. V and J are TRBV5-8 and TRBJ2-1, with unresolved D. V lost 2 bases and J 4 bases, leaving 7 bases between the germline ends. The CDR3 sequence is 13 residues long. The germline V gene encodes CDR1 SGHTS and CDR2 YDEGEE. CDR3 loop: CASSFSDYNEQFF. The CDR3 bases are TGTGCCAGCAGCTTTTCGGATTACAATGAGCAGTTCTTC.

This clone was seen only once. The chain combines TRBV6-2 or TRBV6-3 with TRBJ1-2, with a weak D call TRBD1 (6 bases). V lost 7 bases, J lost 6 bases, and 18 bases lay in between. This CDR3 spans 14 amino acids. Germline loops: CDR1 MNHEY, CDR2 SVGEGT. Here the CDR3 DNA reads TGTGCCAGCAACCCCATTACGGGGGGCGATGGCTACACCTTC. It codes for CASNPITGGDGYTF.

The chain employs TRBV7-3 and TRBJ2-5, with no clear D. Germline V gives CDR1 SGHTA, CDR2 FQGTGA. The CDR3 extends over 12 amino acids. V was cut by 6 bases and J by 1 base, with 6 bases left in between. The CDR3 protein is CASRASQETQYF. CDR3 sequence (DNA): TGTGCCAGCAGGGCTAGCCAAGAGACCCAGTACTTC.

This chain joins TRBV14 and TRBJ2-5, with D possibly matching TRBD2 (6 bases). This CDR3 contains 15 residues. Germline V lookup: CDR1 SGHDN, CDR2 FVKESK. The V end was cut by 2 bases, the J end by 1 base, with 11 bases between. CDR3 protein: CASSQTNSGQETQYF. The DNA for the CDR3 is TGTGCCAGCAGCCAAACGAATAGCGGCCAAGAGACCCAGTACTTC. Looking up the rest from reference TRBV14 and TRBJ2-5 gives the full variable domain: EAGVTQFPSHSVIEKGQTVTLRCDPISGHDNLYWYRRVMGKEIKFLLHFVKESKQDESGMPNNRFLAERTGGTYSTLKVQPAELEDSGVYFCASSQTNSGQETQYFGPGTRLLVL.

The sample holds a few counts of this clone. This chain joins TRBV12-3 or TRBV12-4 and TRBJ1-5, with D possibly being TRBD1 (5 bases). V gave up 5 bases and J gave up 7 bases, with 12 bases separating them. CDR3 length equals 13 residues. CDR3 region: CASSDSVRQPQHF. The CDR3 bases are TGTGCCAGCAGTGACAGCGTCAGGCAGCCCCAGCATTTT.

The J gene is TRBJ2-7, the V gene TRBV5-1; 7 bases agree with TRBD1. The CDR3 is 15 amino acids. Losses at the gene ends were 0 bases for V and 2 bases for J; bases not matched to a gene: 5. CDR1 is SGHRS and CDR2 is YFSETQ in the germline V gene. The CDR3 nucleotides read TGCGCCAGCAGCTTGGGCAAGACAGGGCCCTACGAGCAGTACTTC. Its protein product is CASSLGKTGPYEQYF.

This chain uses TRBV29-1 with TRBJ2-1, with 7 bases lining up with TRBD1. With V trimmed by 6 bases and J by 12 bases, 11 bases remained unmatched. Germline V lookup: CDR1 SQVTM, CDR2 ANQGSEA. This CDR3 spans 12 amino acids. CDR3 in amino acids: CSVGDSANGQFF. CDR3 nucleotides: TGCAGCGTGGGGGACAGCGCGAACGGGCAGTTCTTC.